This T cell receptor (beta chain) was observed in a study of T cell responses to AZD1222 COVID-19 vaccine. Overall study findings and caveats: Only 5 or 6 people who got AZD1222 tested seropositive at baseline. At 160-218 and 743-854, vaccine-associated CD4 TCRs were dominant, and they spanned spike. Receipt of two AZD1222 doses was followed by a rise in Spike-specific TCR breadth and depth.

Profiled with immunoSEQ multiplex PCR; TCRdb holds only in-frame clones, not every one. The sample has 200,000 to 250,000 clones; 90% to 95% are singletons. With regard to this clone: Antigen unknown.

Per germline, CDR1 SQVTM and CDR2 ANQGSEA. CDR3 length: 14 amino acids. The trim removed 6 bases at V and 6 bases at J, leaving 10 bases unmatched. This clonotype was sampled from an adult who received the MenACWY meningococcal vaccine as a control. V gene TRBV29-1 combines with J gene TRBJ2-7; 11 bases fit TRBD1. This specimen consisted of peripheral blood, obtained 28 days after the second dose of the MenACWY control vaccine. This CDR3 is CSVGTGGTVGEQYF. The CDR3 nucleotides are TGCAGCGTGGGGACAGGGGGAACGGTGGGCGAGCAGTACTTC.